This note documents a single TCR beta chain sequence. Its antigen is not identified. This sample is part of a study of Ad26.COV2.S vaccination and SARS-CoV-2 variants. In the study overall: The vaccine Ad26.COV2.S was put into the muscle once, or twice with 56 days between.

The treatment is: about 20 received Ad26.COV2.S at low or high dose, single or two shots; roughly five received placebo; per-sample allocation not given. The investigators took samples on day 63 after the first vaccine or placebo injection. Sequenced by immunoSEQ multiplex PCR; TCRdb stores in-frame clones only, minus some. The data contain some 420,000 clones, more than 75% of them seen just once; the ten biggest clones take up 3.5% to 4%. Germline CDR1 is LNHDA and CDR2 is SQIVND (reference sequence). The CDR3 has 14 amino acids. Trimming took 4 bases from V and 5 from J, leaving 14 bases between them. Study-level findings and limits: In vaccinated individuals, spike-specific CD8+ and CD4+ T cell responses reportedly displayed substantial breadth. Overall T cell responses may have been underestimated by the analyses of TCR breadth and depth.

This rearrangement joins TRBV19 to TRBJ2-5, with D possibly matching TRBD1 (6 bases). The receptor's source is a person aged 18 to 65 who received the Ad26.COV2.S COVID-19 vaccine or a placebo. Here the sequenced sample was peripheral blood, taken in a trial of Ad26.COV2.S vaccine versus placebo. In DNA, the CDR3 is TGTGCCAGTAGTACCCCAGGGGTTTGGGAGACCCAGTACTTC. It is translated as CASSTPGVWETQYF.